The clone carrying this TCR beta chain showed up just once. These data are taken from a study of shared clonotypes between healthy human individuals. The overall study: A donor's plate count was three for CD4 naive and three for CD4 memory; CD8 naive had two and CD8 memory one.

Generated by immunoSEQ multiplex PCR, the TCRdb table keeps only in-frame clones and is missing some. Here the sample spans around 2.5 million clones, over 85% being singletons. This receptor was identified in a man aged 18-30 years in good health. Some clones in this sample may be carry-over from other donors' samples. The sequenced sample consisted of naive CD4+ T cells from PBMCs. As for subset: CD45RA+ positively selected.

CDR3 DNA sequence: TGCGCCAGCAGCGAGGAACCACAACCTAGCGGGAGGGGCACAGATACGCAGTATTTT. Translating it yields CASSEEPQPSGRGTDTQYF. The rearrangement links TRBV4-3 to TRBJ2-3; 12 positions agree with TRBD2. Looked up from germline, CDR1 is LGHNA and CDR2 is YSLEER. This CDR3 is built from 19 residues. J was trimmed by 1 base and V by 5 bases; bases with no gene match: 13.